The 7 T cell receptor beta chains in this list originate from one sample, sequenced in a study of T cell responses to AZD1222 COVID-19 vaccine. Measured with immunoSEQ multiplex PCR; TCRdb has only the in-frame clones, and not every one. The table has under 45,000 clones, just over 85% seen once; the top ten hold 20% to 30%. The sequences come from peripheral blood, collected 28 days after the second dose of the MenACWY control vaccine. Every receptor here comes from an adult who received the MenACWY meningococcal vaccine as a control.

This clone was recorded once. The chain couples TRBV24-1 to TRBJ1-5; tentatively, D is TRBD1 (5 bases). This CDR3 spans 18 amino acids. The germline V gene has CDR1 KGHDR and CDR2 SFDVKD. V was trimmed by 2 bases and J by 0 bases, leaving 16 bases between them. CDR3 sequence reads: CATSDSGGGWFSNQPQHF. CDR3 sequence (DNA): TGTGCCACCAGTGATTCCGGCGGGGGATGGTTTAGCAATCAGCCCCAGCATTTT.

The chain carries TRBV6-1 and TRBJ1-4, with 11 bases aligning to TRBD1. CDR1 is MNHNS and CDR2 is SASEGT in the germline V gene. The CDR3 totals 18 residues. The trim removed 3 bases at V and 4 bases at J, leaving 10 bases unmatched. The CDR3 protein is CASSDPGTGGLLNEKLFF. The DNA of the CDR3 is TGTGCCAGCAGTGATCCAGGGACAGGGGGACTCCTTAATGAAAAACTGTTTTTT.

This sequence joins TRBV12-3 or TRBV12-4 and TRBJ2-5; no definite D call. V dropped 5 bases and J dropped 5 bases, with 9 bases sitting between them. The CDR3 length is 12 residues. The DNA of the CDR3 is TGTGCCAGCAGTCGACCCTTGGAGACCCAGTACTTC. Translated, it gives CASSRPLETQYF.

The chain employs TRBV27 and TRBJ1-2; a possible D gene is TRBD1 (6 bases). The CDR3 has 13 residues. Germline V CDR1 and CDR2: MNHEY, SMNVEV (reference sequence). With 2 bases removed from V and 8 bases from J, the gap between germline ends came to 12 bases. CDR3 nucleotides: TGTGCCAGCAGTTTAACCCGGAGGGGGGGCTACACCTTC. This codes for CASSLTRRGGYTF.

The chain uses TRBV19 and TRBJ2-1, with D tentatively TRBD2 (5 bases). The CDR3 consists of 19 residues. Germline V gene lookup returns CDR1 LNHDA and CDR2 SQIVND (reference sequence). The germline V and J ends were trimmed by 2 bases and 0 bases, with 20 bases remaining between them. CDR3 amino acids: CASSILPLTRASSYNEQFF. The CDR3 bases are TGTGCCAGTAGTATATTGCCCCTAACGCGGGCCAGCTCCTACAATGAGCAGTTCTTC. Full variable domain (rest looked up from reference TRBV19 and TRBJ2-1): DGGITQSPKYLFRKEGQNVTLSCEQNLNHDAMYWYRQDPGQGLRLIYYSQIVNDFQKGDIAEGYSVSREKKESFPLTVTSAQKNPTAFYLCASSILPLTRASSYNEQFFGPGTRLTVL.

J is TRBJ1-5 and V is TRBV19, with D possibly matching TRBD1 (6 bases). Trimming took 5 bases from V and 1 from J, leaving 15 bases between them. This CDR3 comprises 16 residues. Germline-derived CDR1 and CDR2 are LNHDA and SQIVND (reference sequence). CDR3 DNA: TGTGCCAGTAGTTCGCGGACTAGGGGGAGCAATCAGCCCCAGCATTTT. This codes for CASSSRTRGSNQPQHF.

The V and J genes are TRBV10-2 and TRBJ2-2; tentatively, D is TRBD2 (5 bases). The CDR3 covers 14 residues. V was trimmed by 3 bases and J by 8 bases, leaving 13 bases between them. Germline V gene sequence: CDR1 WSHSY, CDR2 SAAADI. The CDR3 here is CASSDLARGGELFF. CDR3 in DNA: TGCGCCAGCAGTGACTTGGCCCGGGGAGGGGAGCTGTTTTTT.